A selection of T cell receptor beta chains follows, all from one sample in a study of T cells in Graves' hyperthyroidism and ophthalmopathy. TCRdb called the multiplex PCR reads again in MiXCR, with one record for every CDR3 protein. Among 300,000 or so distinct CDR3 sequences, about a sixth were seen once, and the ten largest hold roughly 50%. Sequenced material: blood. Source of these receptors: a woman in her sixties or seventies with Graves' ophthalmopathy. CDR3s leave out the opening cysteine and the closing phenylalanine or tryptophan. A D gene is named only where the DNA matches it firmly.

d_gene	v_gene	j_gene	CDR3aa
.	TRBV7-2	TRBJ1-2	ASSLIDGGSNYGYT
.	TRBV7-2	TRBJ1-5	ASSLDAQRNQPQH
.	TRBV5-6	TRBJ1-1	ASSSTGSRTEAF
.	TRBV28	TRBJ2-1	ASRQDPYNEQF
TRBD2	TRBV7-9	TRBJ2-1	ASSPRTQRGALPYNEQF
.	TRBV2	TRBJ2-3	ASKRAGADTQY
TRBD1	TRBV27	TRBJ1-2	ASSMTGIYGYT
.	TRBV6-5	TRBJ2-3	ASSYNPTDTPDTQY
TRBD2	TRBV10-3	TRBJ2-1	AISDGAGVQDNEQF
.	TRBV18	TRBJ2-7	ASSPGTLVAYEQY
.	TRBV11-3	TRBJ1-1	ASSLFSNTEAF
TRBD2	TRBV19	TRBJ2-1	ASSRTSGTGNEQF
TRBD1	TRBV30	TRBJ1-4	AWKGTGNEKLF
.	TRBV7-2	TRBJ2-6	ASSQDNTPSGANVLT